The 24 T cell receptor beta chains below all came from one sample that was sequenced in a study of blood T cell repertoires in COVID-19. Method: immunoSEQ multiplex PCR; TCRdb's copy keeps in-frame clones and lacks some. Among 130,000 or so clones listed, roughly four fifths were seen once. Material: peripheral blood. The receptor set was obtained from a human donor in a cohort sampled during active COVID-19.

The chain is built from TRBV6-1 and TRBJ2-6; TRBD1 agrees at 8 bases. V was clipped by 3 bases and J by 1 base; unmatched bases: 8. The length of the CDR3 is 18 residues. Germline V gene sequence: CDR1 MNHNS, CDR2 SASEGT. CDR3 DNA sequence: TGTGCCAGCAGTGAGGGGGGCAGGGGGCTTTCTGGGGCCAACGTCCTGACTTTC. It translates to CASSEGGRGLSGANVLTF.

The genes are TRBV6-2 or TRBV6-3 and TRBJ1-2, with 8 positions matching TRBD1. V gave up 5 bases and J gave up 2 bases; unmatched junction bases: 4. CDR1 MNHEY and CDR2 SVGEGT come from the germline V gene. The CDR3 length is 14 residues. The CDR3 nucleotides read TGTGCCAGCAGTCGACAGGGGACGAACTATGGCTACACCTTC. Its translation is CASSRQGTNYGYTF.

CDR3 nucleotides: TGCGCCAGCAGCCCCCTTGGAGGGAACACTGAAGCTTTCTTT. Its translation: CASSPLGGNTEAFF. J is TRBJ1-1 and V is TRBV5-1; no reliable D call. The germline gives CDR1 SGHRS, CDR2 YFSETQ. With 4 bases removed from V and 1 base from J, the gap between germline ends came to 11 bases. The CDR3 sequence is 14 residues long.

The chain has TRBV9 and TRBJ1-1, with D perhaps TRBD1 (5 bases). The V gene lost 3 bases and the J gene lost 0 bases, with 6 bases spanning the gap. This CDR3 is built from 13 residues. The germline CDR1 and CDR2 sequences are SGDLS and YYNGEE. DNA of the CDR3: TGTGCCAGCAGCGGACAGTTGAACACTGAAGCTTTCTTT. Protein sequence: CASSGQLNTEAFF.

The V gene is TRBV24-1, the J gene TRBJ2-1, with TRBD2 matching over 8 bases. The CDR3 loop spans 18 amino acids. Looked up from germline, CDR1 is KGHDR and CDR2 is SFDVKD. The V and J ends lost 5 bases and 9 bases, in that order; junction bases with no gene match: 20. The CDR3 region is CATSALGMGTRQDGEQFF. The CDR3 coding sequence is TGTGCCACCAGTGCCCTGGGGATGGGGACTAGGCAGGACGGTGAGCAGTTCTTC.

J is TRBJ2-3 and V is TRBV5-6; D gene ambiguous. Germline V gives CDR1 SGHDT, CDR2 YYEEEE. The CDR3 is 12 amino acids. The ends were cut back, 6 bases at V and 2 bases at J, with 7 bases in the middle. The CDR3 is CASTRYTDTQYF. CDR3 nucleotide sequence: TGTGCCAGCACCAGGTACACAGATACGCAGTATTTT.

This rearrangement joins TRBV5-1 to TRBJ1-2, with D hard to call. With 5 bases removed from V and 4 bases from J, the gap between germline ends came to 12 bases. This CDR3 region has 13 residues. Germline-derived CDR1 and CDR2 are SGHRS and YFSETQ. CDR3 nucleotides: TGCGCCAGCAGGCCGGAGGGTGGCTATGGCTACACCTTC. Its protein is CASRPEGGYGYTF.

V is TRBV5-1 and J is TRBJ2-1, with 7 positions matching TRBD1. The V gene's germline CDR1 is SGHRS and CDR2 YFSETQ. After removal of 0 bases from V and 4 bases from J, the junction contained 4 bases not matched to a gene. This CDR3 is 15 amino acids long. The CDR3 bases are TGCGCCAGCAGCTTGGAGGGACAGAGTTACAATGAGCAGTTCTTC. Protein: CASSLEGQSYNEQFF.

The chain recombines TRBV7-9 with TRBJ2-1; 8 nucleotides line up with TRBD1. The CDR3 sequence is 14 residues long. Germline assignment: CDR1 SEHNR and CDR2 FQNEAQ (reference sequence). The V segment lost 6 bases and the J segment 7 bases; nucleotides outside the gene matches: 8. The CDR3 spells CASRDRTGRNEQFF. In nucleotides, the CDR3 is TGTGCCAGCAGAGATCGGACAGGGAGGAATGAGCAGTTCTTC.

The rearrangement joins TRBV7-2 to TRBJ2-1, with 10 positions matching TRBD2. CDR3 length: 14 residues. The germline V gene encodes CDR1 SGHTA and CDR2 FQGNSA. V lost 5 bases, J lost 15 bases, and 13 bases stayed unmatched. The CDR3 spells CASSRPRAGGPLFF. The CDR3 nucleotides read TGTGCCAGCAGCCGGCCAAGAGCGGGGGGGCCGCTGTTCTTC.

V usage is TRBV10-3 and J usage is TRBJ2-7; D is ambiguous. The CDR3 extends over 16 amino acids. V lost 6 bases and J lost 0, with 18 bases in between. From germline, CDR1 is ENHRY and CDR2 SYGVKD. The DNA for the CDR3 is TGTGCCATCAGCCCACTCGCGGCTCGGAGCTCCTACGAGCAGTACTTC. It is translated as CAISPLAARSSYEQYF.

This chain connects TRBV6-5 to TRBJ1-1; D ambiguous. This CDR3 comprises 14 residues. V was pared by 6 bases and J by 9 bases, with 20 bases between. CDR1 and CDR2 from the germline V gene are MNHEY and SVGAGI. CDR3 amino acids: CASRPTEPYLQAFF. CDR3 in DNA: TGTGCCAGCAGACCCACGGAGCCTTACCTTCAAGCTTTCTTT.

The J gene is TRBJ1-1, the V gene TRBV5-4; 8 bases agree with TRBD1. V dropped 4 bases and J dropped 1; count of bases not matched to a gene: 3. The CDR3 runs 14 residues. Germline values: CDR1 SGHNT, CDR2 YYREEE (reference sequence). The DNA for the CDR3 is TGTGCCAGCAGCAGGACAGGGAAGAACACTGAAGCTTTCTTT. It encodes CASSRTGKNTEAFF. Together with reference TRBV5-4 and TRBJ1-1, the CDR3 gives the full variable domain: ETGVTQSPTHLIKTRGQQVTLRCSSQSGHNTVSWYQQALGQGPQFIFQYYREEENGRGNFPPRFSGLQFPNYSSELNVNALELDDSALYLCASSRTGKNTEAFFGQGTRLTVV.

The J gene is TRBJ2-1, the V gene TRBV7-2, with no clear D. Trimming took 1 base from V and 4 from J, leaving 11 bases between them. Germline V gene data show CDR1 as SGHTA and CDR2 as FQGNSA. The CDR3 contains 15 residues. The CDR3 spells CASSLVGSKYNEQFF. CDR3 bases: TGTGCCAGCAGCTTAGTTGGCAGTAAGTACAATGAGCAGTTCTTC. The whole variable domain, remainder taken from reference TRBV7-2 and TRBJ2-1, is GAGVSQSPSNKVTEKGKDVELRCDPISGHTALYWYRQSLGQGLEFLIYFQGNSAPDKSGLPSDRFSAERTGGSVSTLTIQRTQQEDSAVYLCASSLVGSKYNEQFFGPGTRLTVL.

In DNA form, the CDR3 reads TGCAGCGTAAAGGGACAGGGTCCAGAGACCCAGTACTTC. It is translated as CSVKGQGPETQYF. The chain couples TRBV29-1 to TRBJ2-5; 9 nucleotides match TRBD1. Germline V CDR1 and CDR2: SQVTM, ANQGSEA. V gave up 6 bases and J gave up 4 bases; unmatched junction bases: 6. The CDR3 consists of 13 residues.

J is TRBJ2-7 and V is TRBV10-3, with 9 positions matching TRBD2. The CDR3 extends over 15 amino acids. Germline V gene data show CDR1 as ENHRY and CDR2 as SYGVKD. V dropped 4 bases and J dropped 2; count of bases not matched to a gene: 6. The CDR3 loop reads CAISGGLAGAYEQYF. The CDR3 DNA reads TGTGCCATCAGTGGTGGATTAGCGGGGGCCTACGAGCAGTACTTC.

This clone was detected only once. The chain couples TRBV3-1 (or the pseudogene TRBV3-2) to TRBJ1-1; the D gene is possibly TRBD1 (6 bases). There are 13 residues in the CDR3. Per the germline V gene, CDR1 is LGHDT and CDR2 is YNNKEL (reference sequence). Deletions cut 3 bases from V and 4 bases from J, with 9 bases between. DNA of the CDR3: TGTGCCAGCAGCCAGGACAGCGGCACTGAAGCTTTCTTT. Protein product: CASSQDSGTEAFF.

The chain joins TRBV19 to TRBJ1-1; D unresolved. The CDR3 extends over 14 amino acids. Germline CDR1 and CDR2: LNHDA and SQIVND (reference sequence). The ends were cut back, 3 bases at V and 4 bases at J, with 12 bases in the middle. CDR3 loop: CASSIRGFSTEAFF. Here the CDR3 DNA reads TGTGCCAGTAGTATCCGGGGTTTTTCCACTGAAGCTTTCTTT.

V is TRBV7-9 and J is TRBJ1-1, with unresolved D. Germline CDR1 SEHNR, CDR2 FQNEAQ (reference sequence). The CDR3 spans 15 residues. V was cut by 0 bases and J by 1 base, with 9 bases left in between. Written as DNA, the CDR3 is TGTGCCAGCAGCTTAGCTTCAGTAAAGAACACTGAAGCTTTCTTT. Its protein product is CASSLASVKNTEAFF.

The chain joins TRBV19 to TRBJ1-4; 9 bases match TRBD1. Germline V gene lookup returns CDR1 LNHDA and CDR2 SQIVND (reference sequence). The junction had 9 bases not matched to a gene; V was cut back by 5 bases and J by 8 bases. The CDR3 contains 15 residues. In nucleotides, the CDR3 is TGTGCCAGTAGTCCCTGGACAGGGGAGTACGAAAAACTGTTTTTT. Residues: CASSPWTGEYEKLFF.

By its share, this clone is medium-sized. The chain couples TRBV28 to TRBJ2-5; the D gene is possibly TRBD1 (8 bases). With 5 bases removed from V and 2 bases from J, the gap between germline ends came to 18 bases. Germline V gene data show CDR1 as MDHEN and CDR2 as SYDVKM. The CDR3 spans 16 residues. The CDR3 nucleotides are TGTGCCAGCAGTCCGAGGACAGGGAGGGATCAAGAGACCCAGTACTTC. It translates to CASSPRTGRDQETQYF.

This sequence joins TRBV18 and TRBJ1-2; 10 bases align to TRBD1. CDR3 length equals 15 residues. Germline V gives CDR1 KGHSH, CDR2 LQKENI. Trimming cost V 3 bases and J 4 bases; bases outside gene matches: 5. The CDR3 here is CASSPSGTGAYGYTF. For the CDR3, the DNA is TGTGCCAGCTCACCCTCCGGGACAGGGGCCTATGGCTACACCTTC.

V and J are TRBV19 and TRBJ1-4, with 10 bases that match TRBD1. After removal of 11 bases from V and 7 bases from J, the junction contained 10 bases not matched to a gene. CDR3 length: 14 amino acids. Germline loops: CDR1 LNHDA, CDR2 SQIVND (reference sequence). In nucleotides, the CDR3 is TGTGCCTCCAAGCCCCGGGACAGGGGTGAAAAACTGTTTTTT. This encodes CASKPRDRGEKLFF.

The chain combines TRBV4-1 with TRBJ1-5; no clear D. The CDR3 totals 15 residues. Trimming pared 0 bases from V and 6 bases from J, leaving 12 bases between. Germline CDR1 reads MGHRA; CDR2 reads YSYEKL. CDR3 bases: TGCGCCAGCAGCCAAGATCCCGGGTACCGTCAGCCCCAGCATTTT. Amino acids: CASSQDPGYRQPQHF.